This note documents a single TCR beta chain sequence. Its antigen is still unknown. A read error may explain this, as a much larger clone is one base away. These data come from a study of immune heterogeneity within non-small cell lung tumors. TCR beta CDR3 was amplified by multiplex PCR, first round nine to ten cycles, 32 V and 13 J primers. TCRdb ran MiXCR on the multiplex PCR reads and lists one entry per CDR3 protein. The top ten hold roughly 4% of the sample, which has 15,000 to 20,000 distinct CDR3 sequences, around 27% seen once. Template input, which was bulk tumor genomic DNA, totaled 600 to 700 ng per sample. During surgery, each primary tumor gave multiple biopsies spaced as far apart as possible. It was patients with untreated, newly diagnosed non-small cell lung cancer who underwent curative surgery. Regarding the study as a whole: Between individual patients, the high-frequency T-cell receptor beta clonotypes largely differed.

The sample taken for sequencing was lung tumor tissue. This sequence was found in a man aged 35-49 years with non-small cell lung cancer.

This CDR3 is CASSLGPPYNEQFF. The CDR3 DNA sequence: TGTGCCAGCAGCTTAGGTCCACCGTACAATGAGCAGTTCTTC. The chain uses TRBV7-3 and TRBJ2-1; D gene ambiguous. The CDR3 spans 14 residues. The germline V gene encodes CDR1 SGHTA and CDR2 FQGTGA. V dropped 2 bases and J dropped 4 bases, with 9 bases sitting between them.